A single sample is the source of the 18 T cell receptor beta chains below, sequenced in a study of pediatric ulcerative colitis (dated by TCRdb to about 2019). To prepare the library, the immunoSEQ multiplex PCR assay was applied. This immuneACCESS table, as held by TCRdb, lists in-frame sequences with V and J called but not all clones. Of the missing ones, under half trace to an unresolved V gene in checked studies; the others have no known cause. The sample table shows 55,000 to 75,000 clones, and 80% to 90% are seen once. In total, the top ten clones hold around 3% of the sample. The source material was blood. Receptor source: a boy younger than 18 with severe ulcerative colitis.

The chain joins TRBV10-3 to TRBJ2-7; tentatively, D is TRBD2 (5 bases). Trimming shortened V by 0 bases and J by 3 bases, and 12 bases separated the two germline ends. The CDR3 extends over 15 amino acids. Germline CDR1 and CDR2: ENHRY and SYGVKD. CDR3 coding DNA: TGTGCCATCAGTGAGTCTCGCTACGGGGACTACGAGCAGTACTTC. Protein: CAISESRYGDYEQYF.

CDR3 protein: CASNYDRGFTEAFF. Written as DNA, the CDR3 is TGTGCCAGCAATTACGACAGGGGGTTCACTGAAGCTTTCTTT. The rearrangement joins TRBV6-1 to TRBJ1-1; 9 bases agree with TRBD1. This CDR3 spans 14 amino acids. V dropped 7 bases and J dropped 4; count of bases not matched to a gene: 7. Germline V gene data show CDR1 as MNHNS and CDR2 as SASEGT.

This sequence joins TRBV9 and TRBJ2-3; D not certain. V dropped 3 bases and J dropped 4 bases, with 15 bases sitting between them. The CDR3 length is 15 residues. The germline V gene has CDR1 SGDLS and CDR2 YYNGEE. The CDR3 reads CASSASGTPSDTQYF. CDR3 nucleotides: TGTGCCAGCAGCGCTTCTGGCACCCCTTCAGATACGCAGTATTTT.

The J gene is TRBJ2-1, the V gene TRBV29-1; D unresolved. The germline CDR1 and CDR2 sequences are SQVTM and ANQGSEA. Trimming took 6 bases from V and 7 from J, leaving 13 bases between them. The CDR3 length is 12 residues. The CDR3 nucleotides read TGCAGCGTCGAACTCGGTCCTAATGAGCAGTTCTTC. The encoded protein is CSVELGPNEQFF.

The rearrangement joins TRBV6-1 to TRBJ2-3; D possibly corresponds to TRBD2 (5 bases). Trimming shortened V by 4 bases and J by 0 bases, and 8 bases separated the two germline ends. The length of the CDR3 is 14 residues. Germline CDR1 reads MNHNS; CDR2 reads SASEGT. The CDR3 region has the DNA TGTGCCAGCAGTGCGCGCGGGAGCACAGATACGCAGTATTTT. It translates to CASSARGSTDTQYF.

As concerns this clone: The junction shows a germline mismatch at one end, possibly a read error. The chain carries TRBV7-7 and TRBJ2-1; 8 nucleotides align to TRBD1. From germline, CDR1 is SSHAT and CDR2 FNYEAQ (reference sequence). This CDR3 has 17 residues. CDR3 residues: CASSPVAGTGPYNEQFF. CDR3 DNA sequence: TGTGCTAGCAGCCCAGTCGCGGGGACAGGCCCCTACAATGAGCAGTTCTTC.

Concerning this clone itself: Other DNA sequences from this sample encode an identical CDR3 as well. The chain combines TRBV27 with TRBJ2-1, with D unclear. The ends were cut back, 3 bases at V and 7 bases at J, with 4 bases in the middle. CDR1 and CDR2 from the germline V gene are MNHEY and SMNVEV (reference sequence). This CDR3 region has 11 residues. CDR3 nucleotide sequence: TGTGCCAGCAGTTTTGGAAATGAGCAGTTCTTC. Its translation is CASSFGNEQFF.

The chain combines TRBV4-1 with TRBJ1-2; possibly TRBD1 for D (5 bases). Germline-derived CDR1 and CDR2 are MGHRA and YSYEKL. V shed 1 base and J shed 6 bases, with 9 bases lying between them. CDR3 size: 13 residues. The CDR3 here is CASSQGQKNGYTF. The DNA of the CDR3 is TGCGCCAGCAGCCAAGGACAGAAAAATGGCTACACCTTC.

The chain couples TRBV18 to TRBJ2-7; 12 bases line up with TRBD1. CDR1 is KGHSH and CDR2 is LQKENI in the germline V gene. V lost 8 bases, J lost 5 bases, and 4 bases stayed unmatched. The length of the CDR3 is 13 residues. DNA of the CDR3: TGTGCCAGCGCCGGGACAGGGGGCAACGAGCAGTACTTC. Protein sequence: CASAGTGGNEQYF.

This clone came up a few times. J is TRBJ1-5 and V is TRBV19; the D gene is possibly TRBD1 (6 bases). With 7 bases removed from V and 7 bases from J, the gap between germline ends came to 14 bases. The CDR3 is 13 residues long. In germline, CDR1 is LNHDA, CDR2 SQIVND (reference sequence). The CDR3 reads CASTWGPRQPQHF. For the CDR3, the DNA is TGTGCCAGTACCTGGGGGCCGAGACAGCCCCAGCATTTT.

The chain is built from TRBV21-1 and TRBJ1-5; whether TRBD1, the table's D call, matches the DNA was not checked. TRBV21-1 is listed as a pseudogene. CDR3 size: 17 residues. The DNA of the CDR3 is TGTGCCAGCAGCAAAGATGGGGACAGGGGGCTAAATCAGCCCCAGCATTTT. Protein sequence: CASSKDGDRGLNQPQHF.

The chain carries TRBV6-6 and TRBJ1-5; no firm D call. Per the germline V gene, CDR1 is MNHNY and CDR2 is SVGAGI (reference sequence). CDR3 size: 14 residues. Between the trimmed V and J ends, which lost 2 bases and 7 bases, there was a span of 12 bases. Written as DNA, the CDR3 is TGTGCCAGCAGTTACCCTGGGAGGACGCAGCCCCAGCATTTT. This translates into CASSYPGRTQPQHF.

The chain combines TRBV7-2 with TRBJ1-2; D unclear. The CDR3 consists of 15 residues. V was shortened by 3 bases and J by 0 bases, with 11 bases between the two germline ends. Germline V gives CDR1 SGHTA, CDR2 FQGNSA. CDR3 loop: CASSLIALANYGYTF. CDR3 nucleotide sequence: TGTGCCAGCAGCTTGATTGCACTTGCTAACTATGGCTACACCTTC. The whole variable domain, filled in from reference TRBV7-2 and TRBJ1-2, reads GAGVSQSPSNKVTEKGKDVELRCDPISGHTALYWYRQSLGQGLEFLIYFQGNSAPDKSGLPSDRFSAERTGGSVSTLTIQRTQQEDSAVYLCASSLIALANYGYTFGSGTRLTVV.

The V call is TRBV30, the J call TRBJ1-1, with D possibly matching TRBD1 (5 bases). The V end was cut by 1 base, the J end by 4 bases, with 10 bases between. The length of the CDR3 is 13 residues. From germline, CDR1 is GTSNPN and CDR2 SVGIG (reference sequence). The CDR3 DNA is TGTGCCTGGAGTGCAGGGTACGGCACTGAAGCTTTCTTT. Translation: CAWSAGYGTEAFF.

This clone was found a few times. The chain joins TRBV11-1 to TRBJ1-1; no clear D. The CDR3 is 12 amino acids. V was clipped by 3 bases and J by 7 bases, with 9 bases between them. CDR1 SGHAT and CDR2 FQDESV come from the germline V gene (reference sequence). CDR3 coding DNA: TGTGCCAGCAGCTTCCCTGGGAATGAAGCTTTCTTT. This gives the protein CASSFPGNEAFF.

The gene calls are TRBV2 and TRBJ2-3, with TRBD1 as a possible D gene (6 bases). This CDR3 spans 16 amino acids. Trimming took off 2 bases at V and 2 bases at J, with 14 bases between the two ends. Germline CDR1 SNHLY, CDR2 FYNNEI. The CDR3 protein is CASSEWVGTNTDTQYF. The CDR3 coding sequence is TGTGCCAGCAGTGAATGGGTCGGGACAAACACAGATACGCAGTATTTT.

This rearrangement joins TRBV19 to TRBJ2-2, with D possibly called TRBD1 or TRBD2 (5 bases each). Germline loops: CDR1 LNHDA, CDR2 SQIVND (reference sequence). This CDR3 has 16 amino acids. The V end was cut by 6 bases, the J end by 2 bases, with 16 bases between. CDR3 nucleotides: TGTGCCAGTAGCATAACCGGGACGGCCAACACCGGGGAGCTGTTTTTT. The encoded protein is CASSITGTANTGELFF.

The chain is built from TRBV5-1 and TRBJ2-6; D remains unclear. V dropped 4 bases and J dropped 1 base, with 9 bases sitting between them. The CDR3 sequence is 15 residues long. CDR1 is SGHRS, CDR2 YFSETQ, per germline. The CDR3 DNA sequence: TGCGCCAGCAGCCTCGGAGTATCTGGGGCCAACGTCCTGACTTTC. Amino acids: CASSLGVSGANVLTF.